The text below deals with one TCR beta chain. Its antigen is still unknown. No clone much larger than this one lies a single base away; base qualities are absent. V gives up 1 base and J gives up 4 bases, and the segment between their germline ends measures 4 bases. Sequences SGHNT (CDR1) and YENEEA (CDR2) are obtained from the germline V gene. Inclusive of the bounding cysteine and phenylalanine, the CDR3 is 12 residues long. Here the CDR3 DNA is all that survives: 36 bases in frame from base 1. This record belongs to a study of Ad26.COV2.S vaccination and SARS-CoV-2 variants (dated by TCRdb to the early 2020s). Background for the entire study: Sequencing of the TCRbeta repertoire served to evaluate the specificity and breadth of SARS-CoV-2-reactive T cell receptors following Ad26.COV2.S vaccination. A total of some 30 samples were included in the TCR-sequenced set, comprising some 20 Ad26.COV2.S vaccine recipients, 5 placebo recipients and 8 SARS-CoV-2 convalescent individuals. What the research found in general, with its limitations: After vaccination, substantial breadth of spike-specific CD8+ and CD4+ T cell responses was reported. Vaccine and placebo recipients had comparable non-spike TCR breadth, which fits with the vaccine containing only spike. Higher spike-specific TCR breadth was observed in Ad26.COV2.S recipients than in placebo recipients (P = 0.0014). The authors noted that the TCR breadth and depth analyses may have underestimated total T cell responses.

The sample's time point label, in plain terms: individuals recovered from natural SARS-CoV-2 infection. The immunoSEQ Assay was the method used to sequence TCRbeta CDR3 regions. After extraction, genomic DNA underwent amplification by bias-controlled multiplex PCR, followed by high-throughput sequencing. Processing in the source paper ran as follows. To quantify the absolute abundance of every unique TCRbeta CDR3 region, sequences were collapsed and filtered. T cell fraction was estimated by normalizing TCRbeta template counts to usable DNA, with usable DNA measured through amplification of reference genes found in all nucleated cells. Repertoire TCRs were annotated as SARS-CoV-2-specific by exact matching of V gene, CDR3 amino acid sequence and J gene to a known reactive TCR set. The reference SARS-CoV-2 TCR set was derived from MIRA and filtered for enrichment in COVID-19-positive ImmuneCODE repertoires, a step that removed public or cross-reactive TCRs. Using the MIRA antigens, annotated TCRs were further analysed by specific ORF or by position within an ORF. Depth was the summed frequency of annotated unique rearrangements, while breadth was defined as annotated unique rearrangements over total unique productive rearrangements. Group comparisons of TCR breadth used two-sided Wilcoxon rank-sum tests. Not all clones reach the TCRdb copy of this immuneACCESS table, which keeps in-frame sequences only. Checked studies attribute under half of the gap to unresolved V genes and leave the rest unexplained. The V and J calls and the clone size are those of that table, but D and trimming were determined from the DNA. A total of approximately 90,000 clones appear in this sample, approximately 82% of them only once. Jointly, the top ten make up around a sixth of the sample.

This receptor was obtained from a human donor who had recovered from COVID-19. This specimen was peripheral blood, taken after recovery from COVID-19. The sequence is built from TRBV11-3 and TRBJ1-2, with no confident D gene call. The DNA sequence follows: TGTGCCAGCAGCTTAGGTGGCTATGGCTACACCTTC. Translated, this is CASSLGGYGYTF.